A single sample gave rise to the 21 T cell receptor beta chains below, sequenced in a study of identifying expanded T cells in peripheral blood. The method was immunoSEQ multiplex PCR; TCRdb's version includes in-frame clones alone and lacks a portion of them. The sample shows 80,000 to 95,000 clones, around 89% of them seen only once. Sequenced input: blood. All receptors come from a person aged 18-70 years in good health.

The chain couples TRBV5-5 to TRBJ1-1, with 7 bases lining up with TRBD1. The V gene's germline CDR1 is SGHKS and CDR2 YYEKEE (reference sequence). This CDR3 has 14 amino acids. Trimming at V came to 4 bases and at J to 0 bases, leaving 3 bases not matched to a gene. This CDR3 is CASSPGTVNTEAFF. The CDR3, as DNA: TGTGCCAGCAGCCCAGGGACAGTGAACACTGAAGCTTTCTTT.

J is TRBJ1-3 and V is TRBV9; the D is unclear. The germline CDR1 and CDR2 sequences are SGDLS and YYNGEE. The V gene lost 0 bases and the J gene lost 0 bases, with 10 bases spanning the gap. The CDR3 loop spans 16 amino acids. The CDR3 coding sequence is TGTGCCAGCAGCGTAGGTGAAGGGAGCTCTGGAAACACCATATATTTT. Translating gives CASSVGEGSSGNTIYF.

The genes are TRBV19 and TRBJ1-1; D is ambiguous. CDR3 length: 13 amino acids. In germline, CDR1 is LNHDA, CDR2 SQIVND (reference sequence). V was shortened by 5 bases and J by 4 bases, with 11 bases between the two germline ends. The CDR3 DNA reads TGTGCCAGTAGTCCTAGCTTTGGCACTGAAGCTTTCTTT. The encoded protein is CASSPSFGTEAFF.

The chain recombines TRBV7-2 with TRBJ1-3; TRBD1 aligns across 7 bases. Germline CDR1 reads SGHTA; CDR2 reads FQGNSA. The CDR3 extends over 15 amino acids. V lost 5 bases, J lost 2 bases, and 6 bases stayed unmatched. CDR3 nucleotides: TGTGCCAGCAGCCCAACAGGGGACCCTGGAAACACCATATATTTT. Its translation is CASSPTGDPGNTIYF.

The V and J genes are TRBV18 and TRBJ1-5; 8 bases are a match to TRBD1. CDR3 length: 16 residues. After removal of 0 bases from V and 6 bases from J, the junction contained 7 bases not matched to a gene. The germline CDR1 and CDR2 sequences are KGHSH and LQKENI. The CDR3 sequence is CASSPPGFRGPQPQHF. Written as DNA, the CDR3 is TGTGCCAGCTCACCACCGGGTTTCAGGGGGCCTCAGCCCCAGCATTTT.

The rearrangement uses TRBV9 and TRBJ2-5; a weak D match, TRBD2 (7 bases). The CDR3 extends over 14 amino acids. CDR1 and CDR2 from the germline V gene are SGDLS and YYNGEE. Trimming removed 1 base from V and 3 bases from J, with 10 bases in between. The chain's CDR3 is CASSVWEGEETQYF. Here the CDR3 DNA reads TGTGCCAGCAGCGTATGGGAGGGGGAAGAGACCCAGTACTTC.

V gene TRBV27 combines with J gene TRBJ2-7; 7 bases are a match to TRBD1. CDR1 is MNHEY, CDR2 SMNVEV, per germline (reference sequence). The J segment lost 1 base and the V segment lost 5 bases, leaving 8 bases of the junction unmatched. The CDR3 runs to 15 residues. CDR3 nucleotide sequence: TGTGCCAGCAGTCCAGGAGACAGGGATTCCTACGAGCAGTACTTC. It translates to CASSPGDRDSYEQYF.

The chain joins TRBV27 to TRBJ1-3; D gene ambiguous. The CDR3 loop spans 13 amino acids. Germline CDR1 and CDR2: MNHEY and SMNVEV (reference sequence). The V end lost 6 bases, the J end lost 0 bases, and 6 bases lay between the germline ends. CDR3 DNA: TGTGCCAGCAGGAGGGACTCTGGAAACACCATATATTTT. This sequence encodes CASRRDSGNTIYF.

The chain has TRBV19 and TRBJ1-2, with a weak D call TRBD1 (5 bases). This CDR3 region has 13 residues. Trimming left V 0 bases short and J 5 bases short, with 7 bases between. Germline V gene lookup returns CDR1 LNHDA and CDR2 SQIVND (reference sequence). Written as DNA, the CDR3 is TGTGCCAGTAGTATAGATGGGACTTATGGCTACACCTTC. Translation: CASSIDGTYGYTF.

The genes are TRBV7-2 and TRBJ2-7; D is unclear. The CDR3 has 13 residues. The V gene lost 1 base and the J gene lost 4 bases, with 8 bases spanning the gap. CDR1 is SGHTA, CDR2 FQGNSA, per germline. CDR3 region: CASSLGLAYEQYF. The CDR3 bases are TGTGCCAGCAGCTTAGGGTTGGCGTACGAGCAGTACTTC.

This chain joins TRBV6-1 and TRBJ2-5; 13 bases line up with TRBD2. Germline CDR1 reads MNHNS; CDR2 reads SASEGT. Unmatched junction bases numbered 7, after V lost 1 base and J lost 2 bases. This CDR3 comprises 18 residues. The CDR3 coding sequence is TGTGCCAGCAGTGAAGAAATAGGGGGACTAGCGGGGCAAGAGACCCAGTACTTC. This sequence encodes CASSEEIGGLAGQETQYF.

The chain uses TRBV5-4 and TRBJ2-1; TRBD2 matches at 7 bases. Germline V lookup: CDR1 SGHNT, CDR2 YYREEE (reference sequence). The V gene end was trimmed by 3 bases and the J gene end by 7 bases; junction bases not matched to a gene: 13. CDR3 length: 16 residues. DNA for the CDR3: TGTGCCAGCAGCTGGGGGGGGTGGGACCCGAGGAATGAGCAGTTCTTC. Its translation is CASSWGGWDPRNEQFF.

CDR3 region: CASSLTLGGGETQYF. CDR3 in DNA: TGTGCCAGCAGCTTAACCCTGGGAGGGGGAGAGACCCAGTACTTC. The rearrangement uses TRBV7-2 and TRBJ2-5; tentative D call: TRBD2 (7 bases). The CDR3 runs to 15 residues. The V end was cut by 2 bases, the J end by 4 bases, with 14 bases between. The germline V gene has CDR1 SGHTA and CDR2 FQGNSA.

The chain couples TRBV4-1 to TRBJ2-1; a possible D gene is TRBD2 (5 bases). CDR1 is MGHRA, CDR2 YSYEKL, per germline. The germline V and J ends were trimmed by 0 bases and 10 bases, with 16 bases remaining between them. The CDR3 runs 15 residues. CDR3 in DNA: TGCGCCAGCAGCCAAGATATTAGCGCCCCGATGGAGCAGTTCTTC. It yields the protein CASSQDISAPMEQFF.

The CDR3 region is CASSHRAGIGELFF. CDR3 sequence (DNA): TGTGCCAGCAGCCATAGGGCCGGGATCGGGGAGCTGTTTTTT. This chain uses TRBV7-3 with TRBJ2-2, with TRBD2 as a possible D gene (5 bases). The germline V and J ends were trimmed by 5 bases and 7 bases, with 14 bases remaining between them. The CDR3 has 14 residues. Germline V gene data show CDR1 as SGHTA and CDR2 as FQGTGA.

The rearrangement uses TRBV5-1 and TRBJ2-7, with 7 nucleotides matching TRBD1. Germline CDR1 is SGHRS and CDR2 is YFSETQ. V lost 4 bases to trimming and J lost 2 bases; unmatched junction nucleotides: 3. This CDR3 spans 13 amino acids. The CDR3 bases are TGCGCCAGCAGCCAGGGACAGACCTACGAGCAGTACTTC. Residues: CASSQGQTYEQYF.

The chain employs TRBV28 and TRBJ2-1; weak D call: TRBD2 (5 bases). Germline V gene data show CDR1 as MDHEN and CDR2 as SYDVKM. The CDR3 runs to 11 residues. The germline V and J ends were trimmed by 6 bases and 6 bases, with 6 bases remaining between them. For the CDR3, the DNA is TGTGCCAGCAGGACTATCAATGAGCAGTTCTTC. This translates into CASRTINEQFF.

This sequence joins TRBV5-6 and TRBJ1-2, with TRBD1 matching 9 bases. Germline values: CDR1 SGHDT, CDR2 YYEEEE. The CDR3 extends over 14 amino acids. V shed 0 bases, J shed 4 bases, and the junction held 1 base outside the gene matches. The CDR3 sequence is CASSLVQGAYGYTF. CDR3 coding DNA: TGTGCCAGCAGCTTGGTACAGGGGGCCTATGGCTACACCTTC.

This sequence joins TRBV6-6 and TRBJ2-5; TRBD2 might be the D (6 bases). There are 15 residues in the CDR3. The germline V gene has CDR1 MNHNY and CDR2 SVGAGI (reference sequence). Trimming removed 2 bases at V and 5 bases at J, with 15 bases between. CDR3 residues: CASSYATGAGETQYF. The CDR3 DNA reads TGTGCCAGCAGTTACGCAACCGGGGCGGGGGAGACCCAGTACTTC.

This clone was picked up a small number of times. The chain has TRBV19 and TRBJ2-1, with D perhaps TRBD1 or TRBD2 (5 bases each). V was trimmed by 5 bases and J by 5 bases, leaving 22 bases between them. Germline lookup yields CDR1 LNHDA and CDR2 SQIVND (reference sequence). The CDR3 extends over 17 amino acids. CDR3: CASSSRGTVGRDNEQFF. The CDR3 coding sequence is TGTGCCAGTAGTTCCAGAGGTACAGTGGGACGGGACAATGAGCAGTTCTTC.

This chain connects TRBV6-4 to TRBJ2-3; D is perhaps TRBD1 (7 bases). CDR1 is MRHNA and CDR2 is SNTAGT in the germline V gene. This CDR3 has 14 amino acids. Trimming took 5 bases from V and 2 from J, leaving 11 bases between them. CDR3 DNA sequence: TGTGCCAGCAGTCAGGGGGGCGACACAGATACGCAGTATTTT. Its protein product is CASSQGGDTDTQYF.